The clone carrying this T cell receptor (beta chain) was observed at least ten times. The sample is drawn from a study of CD8 T cells in ankylosing spondylitis. Per germline, CDR1 MGHRA and CDR2 YSYEKL. This CDR3 region has 17 residues. Unmatched junction bases numbered 14, after V lost 2 bases and J lost 5 bases. Using its own MiXCR run on the 5' RACE reads, TCRdb lists one record per CDR3 protein. Of roughly 160,000 distinct CDR3 sequences listed, more than 9% are singletons. Sequenced input: blood, either unsorted or a sorted T cell fraction (not recorded which). The gene calls are TRBV4-1 and TRBJ2-5; 7 bases line up with TRBD2. This TCR was sampled from a male donor with ankylosing spondylitis or in good health (not recorded which). CDR3 amino acids: CASSQLSGGRATETQYF. The CDR3 DNA reads TGCGCCAGCAGCCAACTCTCCGGAGGGAGGGCCACCGAGACCCAGTACTTC.